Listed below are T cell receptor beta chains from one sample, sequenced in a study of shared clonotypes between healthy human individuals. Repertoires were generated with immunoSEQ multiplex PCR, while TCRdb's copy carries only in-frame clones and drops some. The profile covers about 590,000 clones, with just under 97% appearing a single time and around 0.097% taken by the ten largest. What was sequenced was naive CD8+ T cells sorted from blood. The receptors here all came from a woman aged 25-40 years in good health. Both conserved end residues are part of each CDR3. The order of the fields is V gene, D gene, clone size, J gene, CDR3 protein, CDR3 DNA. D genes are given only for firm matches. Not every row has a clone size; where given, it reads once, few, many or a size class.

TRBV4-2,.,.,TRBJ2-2,CASSMGEDTGELFF,TGTGCCAGCAGCATGGGGGAGGACACCGGGGAGCTGTTTTTT
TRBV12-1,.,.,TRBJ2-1,CASSFDPHGPHLEEQFF,TGTGCCAGCAGCTTTGATCCCCACGGTCCTCATCTTGAAGAGCAGTTCTTC
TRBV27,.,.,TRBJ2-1,CASSLSGLNNEQFF,TGTGCCAGCAGTTTATCGGGGCTGAACAATGAGCAGTTCTTC
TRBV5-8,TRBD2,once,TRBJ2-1,CASSSGRASGVLSSYNEQFF,TGTGCCAGCAGCTCCGGGAGGGCTAGCGGGGTGCTGAGCTCCTACAATGAGCAGTTCTTC
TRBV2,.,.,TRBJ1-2,CASSHTDGRGYTF,TGTGCCAGCAGTCACACCGATGGACGTGGCTACACCTTC
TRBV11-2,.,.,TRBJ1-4,CASSLSPSSGTRTNEKLFF,TGTGCCAGCAGCCTAAGCCCCTCGAGCGGGACACGGACTAATGAAAAACTGTTTTTT
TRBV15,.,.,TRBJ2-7,CATSREPELTRHYEQYF,TGTGCCACCAGCAGAGAGCCAGAGCTGACCCGTCATTACGAGCAGTACTTC
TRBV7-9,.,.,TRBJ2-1,CASSYERTAYNEQFF,TGTGCCAGCAGTTACGAGCGGACCGCCTACAATGAGCAGTTCTTC
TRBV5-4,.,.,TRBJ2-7,CASSLEPAEYYEQYF,TGTGCCAGCAGCTTGGAACCGGCGGAATACTACGAGCAGTACTTC
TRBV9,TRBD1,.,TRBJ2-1,CASSGQGAEQFF,TGTGCCAGCAGCGGACAGGGTGCTGAGCAGTTCTTC
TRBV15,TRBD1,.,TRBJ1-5,CATSTDRGQKQPQHF,TGTGCCACCAGCACGGACAGGGGTCAGAAACAGCCCCAGCATTTT
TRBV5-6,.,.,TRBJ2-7,CASSLGESEQYF,TGTGCCAGCAGCTTGGGCGAATCCGAGCAGTACTTC
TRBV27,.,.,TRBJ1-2,CASSLSSGTHYGYTF,TGTGCCAGCAGTTTATCCAGTGGGACCCACTATGGCTACACCTTC
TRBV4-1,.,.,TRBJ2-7,CASSQAVPGSEQYF,TGCGCCAGCAGCCAAGCTGTGCCGGGGAGCGAGCAGTACTTC
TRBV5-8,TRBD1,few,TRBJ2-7,CASSLAPRTGDYEQYF,TGTGCCAGCAGCTTGGCCCCAAGGACAGGTGACTACGAGCAGTACTTC
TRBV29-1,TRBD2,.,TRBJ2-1,CSVGPLFGRDRDEQFF,TGCAGCGTTGGCCCCCTTTTCGGGAGGGATCGGGATGAGCAGTTCTTC
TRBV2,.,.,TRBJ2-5,CASRPRSLETQYF,TGTGCCAGCAGGCCCCGTTCCCTAGAGACCCAGTACTTC
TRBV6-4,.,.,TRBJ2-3,CASTTRVIHTATSTDTQYF,TGTGCCAGCACCACGAGGGTAATTCACACAGCTACTAGCACAGATACGCAGTATTTT
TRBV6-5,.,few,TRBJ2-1,CASNVGGEDNEQFF,TGTGCCAGCAACGTCGGGGGAGAAGACAATGAGCAGTTCTTC
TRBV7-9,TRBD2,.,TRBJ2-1,CASSLTVVAGGGNEQFF,TGTGCCAGCAGCTTAACGGTTGTCGCGGGAGGTGGCAATGAGCAGTTCTTC
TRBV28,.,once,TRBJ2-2,CASMGDTGRTGELFF,TGTGCCAGTATGGGGGACACCGGGAGGACCGGGGAGCTGTTTTTT
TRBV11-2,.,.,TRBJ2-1,CASSPPRGREPYNEQFF,TGTGCCAGCAGCCCCCCCCGGGGGCGGGAGCCCTACAATGAGCAGTTCTTC
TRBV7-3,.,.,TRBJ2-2,CASSAANTGELFF,TGTGCCAGCAGCGCGGCGAACACCGGGGAGCTGTTTTTT
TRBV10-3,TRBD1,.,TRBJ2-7,CAISETGVNEQYF,TGTGCCATCAGTGAAACAGGGGTCAACGAGCAGTACTTC
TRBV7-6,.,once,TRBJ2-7,CASSSRARDRDPYEQYF,TGTGCCAGCAGCTCCCGCGCCCGGGACCGAGACCCCTACGAGCAGTACTTC
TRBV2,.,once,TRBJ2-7,CASSQPTLGLDSYEQYF,TGTGCCAGCAGCCAACCAACCCTGGGTCTCGATTCCTACGAGCAGTACTTC
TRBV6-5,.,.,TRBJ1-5,CASSLHPSNQPQHF,TGTGCCAGCAGTTTACACCCCAGCAATCAGCCCCAGCATTTT
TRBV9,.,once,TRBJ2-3,CASSVGVDSTDTQYF,TGTGCCAGCAGCGTAGGGGTCGATAGCACAGATACGCAGTATTTT
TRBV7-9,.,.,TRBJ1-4,CASSLGRGEKLFF,TGTGCCAGCAGCTTAGGGCGCGGTGAAAAACTGTTTTTT
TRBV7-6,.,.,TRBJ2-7,CASSARLGQDEQYF,TGTGCCAGCAGCGCTCGACTAGGTCAGGACGAGCAGTACTTC
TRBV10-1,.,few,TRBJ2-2,CASSDPHGELFF,TGCGCCAGCAGTGACCCCCACGGGGAGCTGTTTTTT
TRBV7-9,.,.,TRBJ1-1,CASSLDTNTEAFF,TGTGCCAGCAGCTTAGACACGAACACTGAAGCTTTCTTT
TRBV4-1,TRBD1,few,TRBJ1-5,CASRRTGKGNQPQHF,TGCGCCAGCAGGCGGACAGGGAAAGGGAATCAGCCCCAGCATTTT
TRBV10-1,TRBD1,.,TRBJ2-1,CASSFSQGTHSYNEQFF,TGCGCCAGCAGCTTTTCACAGGGGACCCACTCCTACAATGAGCAGTTCTTC
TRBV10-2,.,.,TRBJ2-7,CASSESGGVVYEQYF,TGCGCCAGCAGTGAGTCGGGGGGAGTCGTATACGAGCAGTACTTC
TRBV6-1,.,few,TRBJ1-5,CASSVPGGYSNQPQHF,TGTGCCAGCAGTGTCCCTGGGGGGTATAGCAATCAGCCCCAGCATTTT
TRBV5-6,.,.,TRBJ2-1,CASSLEQDNEQFF,TGTGCCAGCAGCTTGGAGCAAGACAATGAGCAGTTCTTC
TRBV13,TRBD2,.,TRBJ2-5,CASSPAVRVAGVGETQYF,TGTGCCAGCAGCCCAGCGGTCCGGGTAGCGGGAGTTGGGGAGACCCAGTACTTC
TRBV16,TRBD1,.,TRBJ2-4,CASSHTRQGQNIQYF,TGTGCCAGCAGCCATACAAGACAGGGGCAAAACATTCAGTACTTC
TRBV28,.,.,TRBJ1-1,CASNKNTEAFF,TGTGCCAGCAATAAAAACACTGAAGCTTTCTTT
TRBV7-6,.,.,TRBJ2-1,CASSADGHNEQFF,TGTGCCAGCAGCGCGGACGGCCACAATGAGCAGTTCTTC
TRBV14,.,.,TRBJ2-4,CASSHIRGGDKNIQYF,TGTGCCAGCAGCCACATAAGAGGCGGGGACAAAAACATTCAGTACTTC
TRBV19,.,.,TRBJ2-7,CASSIGGAYEQYF,TGTGCCAGTAGTATTGGCGGGGCCTACGAGCAGTACTTC
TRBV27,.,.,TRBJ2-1,CASSPLSGENNEQFF,TGTGCCAGCAGCCCACTGTCGGGGGAGAACAATGAGCAGTTCTTC
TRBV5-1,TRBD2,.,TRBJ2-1,CASSRTSGAYNEQFF,TGCGCCAGCAGTCGAACTAGCGGAGCCTACAATGAGCAGTTCTTC
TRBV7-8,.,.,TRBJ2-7,CASSLTGEQYF,TGTGCCAGCAGCTTAACCGGGGAGCAGTACTTC
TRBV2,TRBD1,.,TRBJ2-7,CASMDRVANEQYF,TGTGCCAGCATGGACAGGGTGGCTAACGAGCAGTACTTC
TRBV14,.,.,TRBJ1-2,CASSQSTGPSIYGYTF,TGTGCCAGCAGCCAATCCACCGGGCCATCCATCTATGGCTACACCTTC
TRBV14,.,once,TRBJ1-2,CASSQDMSSRFRANYGYTF,TGTGCCAGCAGCCAAGATATGAGTAGCCGGTTTAGAGCTAACTATGGCTACACCTTC
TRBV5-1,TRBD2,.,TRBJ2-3,CASSLISGSLSDTQYF,TGCGCCAGCAGCTTGATTAGCGGGAGTCTCTCAGATACGCAGTATTTT
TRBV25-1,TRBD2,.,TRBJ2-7,CASSGLAGGNEQYF,TGTGCCAGCAGTGGACTAGCGGGTGGAAACGAGCAGTACTTC
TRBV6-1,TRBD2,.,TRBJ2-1,CASSSSGRTYNEQFF,TGTGCCAGCAGTTCTAGCGGGAGGACCTACAATGAGCAGTTCTTC
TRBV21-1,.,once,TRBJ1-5,CASTNPPNQPQHF,TGTGCCAGCACCAACCCTCCCAATCAGCCCCAGCATTTT
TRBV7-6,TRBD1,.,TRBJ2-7,CASSTPGTGRHEQYF,TGTGCCAGCAGCACCCCCGGGACAGGTAGACACGAGCAGTACTTC